A selection of T cell receptor beta chains follows, all from one sample in a study of T cell changes during pregnancy in multiple sclerosis. The data were produced by immunoSEQ multiplex PCR, yet TCRdb's version contains in-frame clones alone and is incomplete. The sample records more than 35,000 clones, approximately 90% being singletons. Sequences were derived from CD4+ T cells from peripheral blood mononuclear cells, sampled before pregnancy. The receptors were gathered from a female donor with multiple sclerosis, enrolled in a pregnancy study. CDR3s include the opening cysteine and the closing phenylalanine or tryptophan. D genes are given only for firm matches.

V gene	J gene	D gene	CDR3 DNA	CDR3 protein
TRBV5-1	TRBJ1-3	-	TGCGCCAGCAGGCCAGGCTCTGGAAACACCATATATTTT	CASRPGSGNTIYF
TRBV29-1	TRBJ2-7	-	TGCAGCGTCCCGGCGGGTTACGAGCAGTACTTC	CSVPAGYEQYF
TRBV5-6	TRBJ2-1	TRBD1	TGTGCCAGCAGCTTCGGGGACAGCTATTACAATGAGCAGTTCTTC	CASSFGDSYYNEQFF
TRBV6-1	TRBJ2-2	TRBD2	TGTGCCAGCAGTGAATCTATCGGGGGGATGAACACCGGGGAGCTGTTTTTT	CASSESIGGMNTGELFF
TRBV5-1	TRBJ1-4	TRBD1	TGCGCCAGCCGCGAAGGGACAGGGTATGAAAAACTGTTTTTT	CASREGTGYEKLFF
TRBV18	TRBJ2-1	-	TGTGCCAGCTCACCACAGGGAGGAGGCTACAATGAGCAGTTCTTC	CASSPQGGGYNEQFF
TRBV5-1	TRBJ2-1	-	TGCGCCAGCAGCTTAACAGGAATCTACAATGAGCAGTTCTTC	CASSLTGIYNEQFF
TRBV4-1	TRBJ2-5	-	TGCGCCAGCAGCCCGGAGGGGCTACGACGGGAAAAGACCCAGTACTTC	CASSPEGLRREKTQYF
TRBV4-1	TRBJ1-2	-	TGCGCCAGCAGCCCCACTATGGGTTGGCGTGGCTACACCTTC	CASSPTMGWRGYTF
TRBV18	TRBJ2-1	TRBD2	TGTGCCAGCTCACCTGTAGCGGGGGGGCTGGTCGCCTACAATGAGCAGTTCTTC	CASSPVAGGLVAYNEQFF